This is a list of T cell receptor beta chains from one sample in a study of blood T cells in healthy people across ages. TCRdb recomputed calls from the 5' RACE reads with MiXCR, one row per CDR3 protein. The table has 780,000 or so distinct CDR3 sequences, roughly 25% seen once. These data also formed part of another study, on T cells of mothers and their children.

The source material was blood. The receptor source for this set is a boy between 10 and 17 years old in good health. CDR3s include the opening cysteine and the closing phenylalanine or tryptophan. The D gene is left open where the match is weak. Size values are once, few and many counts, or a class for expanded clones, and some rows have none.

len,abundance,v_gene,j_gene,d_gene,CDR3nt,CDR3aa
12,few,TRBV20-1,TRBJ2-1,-,TGCAGTGCTAGTTCCGGGTTCAATGAGCAGTTCTTC,CSASSGFNEQFF
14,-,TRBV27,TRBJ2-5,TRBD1,TGTGCCAGCAGTTCGGGACAGATCCGAGAGACCCAGTACTTC,CASSSGQIRETQYF
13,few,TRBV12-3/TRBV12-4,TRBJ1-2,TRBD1,TGTGCCAGCAGACGACAGGGGTACCATGGCTACACCTTC,CASRRQGYHGYTF
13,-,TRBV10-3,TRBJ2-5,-,TGTGCCATCAGACCTGACGGAGGAGAGACCCAGTACTTC,CAIRPDGGETQYF
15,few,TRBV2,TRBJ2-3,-,TGTGCCAGCAGTGATCGTGGGACTAGCACAGATACGCAGTATTTT,CASSDRGTSTDTQYF
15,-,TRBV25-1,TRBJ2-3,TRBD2,TGTGCCAGCAGTGAATACGGCGGGAGGGCAGATACGCAGTATTTT,CASSEYGGRADTQYF
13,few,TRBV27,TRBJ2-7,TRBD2,TGTGCCAGCGGGGGACGGGAGGACTACGAGCAGTACTTC,CASGGREDYEQYF
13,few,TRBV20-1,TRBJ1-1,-,TGCAGTGCTAGCGGGCAATCAAACACTGAAGCTTTCTTT,CSASGQSNTEAFF
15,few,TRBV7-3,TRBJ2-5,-,TGTGCCAGCAGCCTGGGACAAATCTCCGGGGAGACCCAGTACTTC,CASSLGQISGETQYF
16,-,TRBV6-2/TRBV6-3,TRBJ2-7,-,TGTGCCAGCTTACGGTTTAGCGGTGAACCATCCTACGAGCAGTACTTC,CASLRFSGEPSYEQYF
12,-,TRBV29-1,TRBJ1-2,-,TGCAGCGTTGAAGAGGCAAGGGTTGGCTACACCTTC,CSVEEARVGYTF
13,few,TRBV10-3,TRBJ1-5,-,TGTGCCATCAGCGTGTTGAGCAATCAGCCCCAGCATTTT,CAISVLSNQPQHF
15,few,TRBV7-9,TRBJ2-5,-,TGTGCCAGCAGCTTAGGGCTGGTGGAAGGAGAGACCCAGTACTTC,CASSLGLVEGETQYF
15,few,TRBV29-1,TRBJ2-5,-,TGCAGCAGCGGGACAGTTGATGAGTACCAAGAGACCCAGTACTTC,CSSGTVDEYQETQYF
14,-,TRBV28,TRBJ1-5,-,TGTGCCAGCAGTTTCATCCGGAGTAATCAGCCCCAGCATTTT,CASSFIRSNQPQHF
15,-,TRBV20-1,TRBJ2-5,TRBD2,TGCAGTGCTAGACCTAGCGGGGGTGGGGGGGAGACCCAGTACTTC,CSARPSGGGGETQYF
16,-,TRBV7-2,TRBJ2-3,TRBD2,TGTGCCAGCAGCGCAAATAGCGGGACCCGCACAGATACGCAGTATTTT,CASSANSGTRTDTQYF
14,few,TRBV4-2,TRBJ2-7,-,TGTGCCAGCAGCCCGGTAGGGGTCTCCTACGAGCAGTACTTC,CASSPVGVSYEQYF
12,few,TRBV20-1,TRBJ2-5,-,TGCAGTGTCCCTGATAGGGTTGAGACCCAGTACTTC,CSVPDRVETQYF
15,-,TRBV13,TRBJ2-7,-,TGTGCCAGCAGCTTTTTTGAGCGGAGAGCCTACGAGCAGTACTTC,CASSFFERRAYEQYF
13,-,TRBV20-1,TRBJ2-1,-,TGCAGTGGCGGTGGGATCTCCTACAATGAGCAGTTCTTC,CSGGGISYNEQFF
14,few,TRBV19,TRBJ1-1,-,TGTGCCAGTAGTATAGGGGACTATGGGACTGAAGCTTTCTTT,CASSIGDYGTEAFF
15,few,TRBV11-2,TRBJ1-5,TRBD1,TGTGCCAGCAGCCAGACCGGGACAGGGGACCAGCCCCAGCATTTT,CASSQTGTGDQPQHF
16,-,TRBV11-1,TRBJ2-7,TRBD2,TGTGCCAGCAGCTTAATGGGCCTAGCGGGCACCTACGAGCAGTACTTC,CASSLMGLAGTYEQYF
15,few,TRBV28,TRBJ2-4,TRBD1,TGTGCCAGCAGTCTAAAGACAGGGTGGAGAAACATTCAGTACTTC,CASSLKTGWRNIQYF
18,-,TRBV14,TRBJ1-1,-,TGTGCCAGCAGCCGCAGGGAGGGTCGCTTCCGGGTGAACACTGAAGCTTTCTTT,CASSRREGRFRVNTEAFF
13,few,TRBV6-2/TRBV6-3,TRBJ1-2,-,TGTGCCAGCAGTGCCAGGGCGGACTATGGCTACACCTTC,CASSARADYGYTF
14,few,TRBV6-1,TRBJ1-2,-,TGTGCCAGCAGGGAAGGTGGCTGGGCAGTCGGCTACACCTTC,CASREGGWAVGYTF
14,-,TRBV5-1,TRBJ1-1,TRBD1,TGCGCCAGCAGCTCGCGGACAGGGCCCACTGAAGCTTTCTTT,CASSSRTGPTEAFF
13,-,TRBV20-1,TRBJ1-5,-,TGCAGTGCTAGAGTTGGCAGCAATCAGCCCCAGCATTTT,CSARVGSNQPQHF
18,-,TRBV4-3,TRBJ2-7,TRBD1,TGCGCCAGCAGCCAAGATAGGGTGGACAGGGGGACTTACTACGAGCAGTACTTC,CASSQDRVDRGTYYEQYF
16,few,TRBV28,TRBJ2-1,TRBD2,TGTGCCAGCAGTTTGATAGCGGGAGGGATCCACAATGAGCAGTTCTTC,CASSLIAGGIHNEQFF
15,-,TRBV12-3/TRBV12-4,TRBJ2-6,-,TGTGCCAGCAGATATGGGGGGTCTGGGGCCAACGTCCTGACTTTC,CASRYGGSGANVLTF
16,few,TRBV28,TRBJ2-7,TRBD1,TGTGCCAGCAGTTTAGTAGACAGGGAAACTCCCTACGAGCAGTACTTC,CASSLVDRETPYEQYF
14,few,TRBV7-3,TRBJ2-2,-,TGTGCCAGCAGCTCGGACCCCAACACCGGGGAGCTGTTTTTT,CASSSDPNTGELFF
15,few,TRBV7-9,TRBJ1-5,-,TGTGCCAGCAGCTTATCGGGCAGACTGAATCAGCCCCAGCATTTT,CASSLSGRLNQPQHF
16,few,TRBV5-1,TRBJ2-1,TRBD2,TGCGCCAGCAGCTTGGTGGCTAGCGGGGTCTACAATGAGCAGTTCTTC,CASSLVASGVYNEQFF
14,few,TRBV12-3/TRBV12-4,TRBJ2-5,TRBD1,TGTGCCAGCAGTGGGACAGGGACTAAAGAGACCCAGTACTTC,CASSGTGTKETQYF
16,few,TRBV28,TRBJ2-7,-,TGTGCCAGCAGTTTAAGTATCAATGTAAATCCTAACGAGCAGTACTTC,CASSLSINVNPNEQYF
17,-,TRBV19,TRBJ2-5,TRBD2,TGTGCCAGTAGTACCCACCCTTCCTCGGGAGGGAGGGAGACCCAGTACTTC,CASSTHPSSGGRETQYF
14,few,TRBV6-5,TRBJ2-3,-,TGTGCCAGCAGTTACGCCAGGAGCACAGATACGCAGTATTTT,CASSYARSTDTQYF
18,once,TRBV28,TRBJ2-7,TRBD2,TGTGCCAGCAGCTCCGCGGGACTAGCGGGGCCTTACTCCTACGAGCAGTACTTC,CASSSAGLAGPYSYEQYF
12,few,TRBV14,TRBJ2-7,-,TGTGCCAGCAGCCCCCACACCTACGAGCAGTACTTC,CASSPHTYEQYF
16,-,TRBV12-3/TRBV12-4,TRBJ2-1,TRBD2,TGTGCCAACAGCCAGGCGAGGCGGGGGGCCCTCAATGAGCAGTTCTTC,CANSQARRGALNEQFF
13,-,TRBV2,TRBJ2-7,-,TGTGCCAGCATATCTGTACCAGACTACGAGCAGTACTTC,CASISVPDYEQYF
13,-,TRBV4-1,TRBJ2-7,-,TGTGCCAGCAGCCAAGAGGGGGGGCTTGAGCAGTACTTC,CASSQEGGLEQYF
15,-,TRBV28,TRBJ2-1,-,TGTGCCAGCAGTTTTGGGGGGGCGGGGGAGAATGAGCAGTTCTTC,CASSFGGAGENEQFF
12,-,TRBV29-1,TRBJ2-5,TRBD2,TGCAGCGTTGATCCAGCGGGGGAGACCCAGTACTTC,CSVDPAGETQYF
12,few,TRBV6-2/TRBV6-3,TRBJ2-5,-,TGTGCCAGCAGTTACTCTTCCGGGACCCAGTACTTC,CASSYSSGTQYF
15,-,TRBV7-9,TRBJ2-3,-,TGTGCCAGCAGTTTCGAGACAGACTTCACAGATACGCAGTATTTT,CASSFETDFTDTQYF
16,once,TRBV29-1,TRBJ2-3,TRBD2,TGCAGCGTTGGAGAACTAGCGGGGGGGTACACAGATACGCAGTATTTT,CSVGELAGGYTDTQYF
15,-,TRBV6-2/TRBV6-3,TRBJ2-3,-,TGTGCCAGCAGTCTCGGACTATCTCGCACAGATACGCAGTATTTT,CASSLGLSRTDTQYF
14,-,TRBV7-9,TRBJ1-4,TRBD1,TGTGCCAGCGTTAAGACAGGGGCAAAAGAAAAACTGTTTTTT,CASVKTGAKEKLFF
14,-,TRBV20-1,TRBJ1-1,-,TGCAGTGCTAGCTTGGGGGGTCGGAACACTGAAGCTTTCTTT,CSASLGGRNTEAFF
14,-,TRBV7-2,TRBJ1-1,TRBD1,TGTGCCAGCAGCTGGGGGACAGGAACCACTGAAGCTTTCTTT,CASSWGTGTTEAFF
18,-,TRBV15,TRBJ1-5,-,TGTGCCACCAGCAGATTGGTCGGGTTTGAGATTAGCAATCAGCCCCAGCATTTT,CATSRLVGFEISNQPQHF
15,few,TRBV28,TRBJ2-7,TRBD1,TGTGCCAGCAGTTTACCGGACAGGGGTGTGTACGAGCAGTACTTC,CASSLPDRGVYEQYF